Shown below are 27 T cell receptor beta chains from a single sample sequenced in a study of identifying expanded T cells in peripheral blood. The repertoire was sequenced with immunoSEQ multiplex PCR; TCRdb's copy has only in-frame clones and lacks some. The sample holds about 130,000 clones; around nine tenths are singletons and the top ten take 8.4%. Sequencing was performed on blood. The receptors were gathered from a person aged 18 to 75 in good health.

CDR3 amino acids: CASRERSYNEQFF. The CDR3 DNA sequence: TGTGCCAGCAGGGAGAGATCTTACAATGAGCAGTTCTTC. The V and J genes are TRBV6-1 and TRBJ2-1; D unresolved. CDR1 is MNHNS, CDR2 SASEGT, per germline. Trimming removed 6 bases at V and 4 bases at J, with 10 bases between. This CDR3 spans 13 amino acids.

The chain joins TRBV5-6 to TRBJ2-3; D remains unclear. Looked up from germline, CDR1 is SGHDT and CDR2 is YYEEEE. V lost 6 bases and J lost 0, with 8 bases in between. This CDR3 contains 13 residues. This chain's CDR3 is CASTHRSTDTQYF. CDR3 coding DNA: TGTGCCAGCACGCACAGAAGCACAGATACGCAGTATTTT.

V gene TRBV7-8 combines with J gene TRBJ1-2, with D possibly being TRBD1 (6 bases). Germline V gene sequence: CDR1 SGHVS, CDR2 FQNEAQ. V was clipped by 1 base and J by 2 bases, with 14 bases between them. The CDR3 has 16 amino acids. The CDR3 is CASSLGGQGRNYGYTF. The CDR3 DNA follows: TGTGCCAGCAGCTTAGGGGGGCAGGGAAGAAACTATGGCTACACCTTC.

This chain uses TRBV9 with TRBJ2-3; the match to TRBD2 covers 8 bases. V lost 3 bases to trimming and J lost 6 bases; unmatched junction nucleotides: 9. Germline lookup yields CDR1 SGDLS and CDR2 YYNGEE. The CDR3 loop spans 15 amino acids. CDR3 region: CASSALAGQTDTQYF. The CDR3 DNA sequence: TGTGCCAGCAGCGCGCTAGCGGGTCAGACGGATACGCAGTATTTT.

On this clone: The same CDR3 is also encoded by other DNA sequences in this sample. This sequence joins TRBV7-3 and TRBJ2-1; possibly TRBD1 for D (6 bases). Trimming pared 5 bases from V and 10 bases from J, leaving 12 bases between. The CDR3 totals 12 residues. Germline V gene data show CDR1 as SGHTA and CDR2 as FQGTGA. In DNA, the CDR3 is TGTGCCAGCAGCCCGACAGGTAACGAGCAGTTCTTC. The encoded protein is CASSPTGNEQFF.

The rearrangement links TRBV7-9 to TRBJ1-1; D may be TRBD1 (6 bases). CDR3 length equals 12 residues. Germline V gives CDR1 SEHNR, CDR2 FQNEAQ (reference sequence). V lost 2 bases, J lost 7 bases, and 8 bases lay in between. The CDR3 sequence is CASSLRQVEAFF. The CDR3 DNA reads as TGTGCCAGCAGCTTAAGACAGGTTGAAGCTTTCTTT.

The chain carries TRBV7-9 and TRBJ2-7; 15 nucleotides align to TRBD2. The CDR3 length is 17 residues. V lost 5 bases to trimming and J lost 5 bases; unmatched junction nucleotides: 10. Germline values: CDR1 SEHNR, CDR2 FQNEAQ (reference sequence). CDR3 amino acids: CASSTGLAGGRPDEQYF. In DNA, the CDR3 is TGTGCCAGCAGCACGGGACTAGCGGGAGGCCGTCCAGACGAGCAGTACTTC.

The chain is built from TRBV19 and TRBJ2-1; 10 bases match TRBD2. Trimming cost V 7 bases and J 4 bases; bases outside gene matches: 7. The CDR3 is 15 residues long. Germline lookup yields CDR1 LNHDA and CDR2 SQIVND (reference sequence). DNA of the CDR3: TGTGCCAGTACCCGAACGACTAGCGGGTACAATGAGCAGTTCTTC. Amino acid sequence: CASTRTTSGYNEQFF.

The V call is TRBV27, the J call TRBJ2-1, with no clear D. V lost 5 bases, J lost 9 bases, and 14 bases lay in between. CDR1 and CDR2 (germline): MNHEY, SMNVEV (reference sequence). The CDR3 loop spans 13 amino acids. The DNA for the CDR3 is TGTGCCAGCAGTACCTATAACCCCGGTGAGCAGTTCTTC. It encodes CASSTYNPGEQFF.

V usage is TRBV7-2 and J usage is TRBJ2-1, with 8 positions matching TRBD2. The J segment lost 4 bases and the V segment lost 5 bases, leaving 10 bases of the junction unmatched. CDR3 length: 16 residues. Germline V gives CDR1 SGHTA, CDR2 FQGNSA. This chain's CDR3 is CASSPRLASGYNEQFF. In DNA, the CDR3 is TGTGCCAGCAGCCCCCGTTTGGCTAGCGGGTACAATGAGCAGTTCTTC.

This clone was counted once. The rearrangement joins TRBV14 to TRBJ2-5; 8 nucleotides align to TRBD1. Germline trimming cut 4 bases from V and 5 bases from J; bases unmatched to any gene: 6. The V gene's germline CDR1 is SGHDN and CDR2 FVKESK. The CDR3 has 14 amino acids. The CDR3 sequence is CASSRPGGWETQYF. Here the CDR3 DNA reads TGTGCCAGCAGCCGTCCAGGGGGCTGGGAGACCCAGTACTTC.

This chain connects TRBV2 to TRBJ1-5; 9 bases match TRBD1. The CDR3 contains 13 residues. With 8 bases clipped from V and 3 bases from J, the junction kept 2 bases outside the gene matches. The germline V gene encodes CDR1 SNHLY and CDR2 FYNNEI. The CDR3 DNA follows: TGTGCCAGCGGACAGGGGTTCAATCAGCCCCAGCATTTT. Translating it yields CASGQGFNQPQHF.

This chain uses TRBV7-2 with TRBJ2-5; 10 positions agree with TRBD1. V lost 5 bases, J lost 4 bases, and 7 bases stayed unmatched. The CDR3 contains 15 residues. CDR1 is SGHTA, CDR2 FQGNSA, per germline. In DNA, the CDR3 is TGTGCCAGCAGCCCTATGACAGGGGGCGGAGAGACCCAGTACTTC. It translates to CASSPMTGGGETQYF.

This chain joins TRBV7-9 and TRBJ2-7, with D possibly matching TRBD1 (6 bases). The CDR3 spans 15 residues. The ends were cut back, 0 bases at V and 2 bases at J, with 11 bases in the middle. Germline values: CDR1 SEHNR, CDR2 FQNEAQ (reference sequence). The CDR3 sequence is CASSLAGGETYEQYF. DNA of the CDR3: TGTGCCAGCAGCTTAGCAGGGGGAGAAACCTACGAGCAGTACTTC.

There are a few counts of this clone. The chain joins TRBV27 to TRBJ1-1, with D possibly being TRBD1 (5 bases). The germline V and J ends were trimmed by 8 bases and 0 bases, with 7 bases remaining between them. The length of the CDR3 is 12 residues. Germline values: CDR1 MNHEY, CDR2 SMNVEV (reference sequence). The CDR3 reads CASSGLNTEAFF. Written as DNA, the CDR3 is TGTGCCAGCTCAGGGTTGAACACTGAAGCTTTCTTT.

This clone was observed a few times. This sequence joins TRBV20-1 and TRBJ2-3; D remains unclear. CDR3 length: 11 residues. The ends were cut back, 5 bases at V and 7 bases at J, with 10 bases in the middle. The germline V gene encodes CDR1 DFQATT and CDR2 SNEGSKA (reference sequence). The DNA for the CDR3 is TGCAGTGCTGAGATCTGGAATACGCAGTATTTT. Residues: CSAEIWNTQYF.

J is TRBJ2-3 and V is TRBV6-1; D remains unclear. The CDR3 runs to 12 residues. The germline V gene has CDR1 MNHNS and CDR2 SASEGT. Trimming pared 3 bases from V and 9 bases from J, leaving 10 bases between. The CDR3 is CASSEAGKTQYF. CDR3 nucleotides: TGTGCCAGCAGTGAGGCCGGCAAGACGCAGTATTTT.

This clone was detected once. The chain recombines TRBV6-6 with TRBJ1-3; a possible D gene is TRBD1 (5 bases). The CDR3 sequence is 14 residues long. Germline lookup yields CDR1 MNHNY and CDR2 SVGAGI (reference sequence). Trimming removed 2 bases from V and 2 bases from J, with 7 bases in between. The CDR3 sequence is CASSYPGTGNTIYF. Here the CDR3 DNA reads TGTGCCAGCAGTTACCCAGGGACTGGAAACACCATATATTTT.

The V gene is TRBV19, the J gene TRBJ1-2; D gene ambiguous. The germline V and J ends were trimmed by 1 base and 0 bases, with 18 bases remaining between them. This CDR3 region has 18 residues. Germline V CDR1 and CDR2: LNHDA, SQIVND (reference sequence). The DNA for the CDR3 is TGTGCCAGTAGTATAGGTTTAGGTAGCTCGAGGACTAACTATGGCTACACCTTC. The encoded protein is CASSIGLGSSRTNYGYTF.

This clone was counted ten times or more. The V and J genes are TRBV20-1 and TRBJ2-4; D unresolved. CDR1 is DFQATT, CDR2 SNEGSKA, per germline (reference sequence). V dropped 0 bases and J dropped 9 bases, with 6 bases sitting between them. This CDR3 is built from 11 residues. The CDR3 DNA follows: TGCAGTGCTAGAGATGCATTCATTCAGTACTTC. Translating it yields CSARDAFIQYF.

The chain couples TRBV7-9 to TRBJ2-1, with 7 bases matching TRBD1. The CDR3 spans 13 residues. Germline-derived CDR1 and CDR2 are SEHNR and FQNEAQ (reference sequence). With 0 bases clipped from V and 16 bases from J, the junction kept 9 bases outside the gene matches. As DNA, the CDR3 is TGTGCCAGCAGCTTAGCCCGGGACAGCCCAGCCTTCTTC. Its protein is CASSLARDSPAFF.

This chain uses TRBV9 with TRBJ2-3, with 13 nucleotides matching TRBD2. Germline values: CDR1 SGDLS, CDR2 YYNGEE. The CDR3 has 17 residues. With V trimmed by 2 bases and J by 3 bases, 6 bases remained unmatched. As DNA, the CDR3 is TGTGCCAGCAGCGTTGGAACTAGCGGGGGGGTGACAGATACGCAGTATTTT. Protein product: CASSVGTSGGVTDTQYF. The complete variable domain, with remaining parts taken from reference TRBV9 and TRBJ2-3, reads DSGVTQTPKHLITATGQRVTLRCSPRSGDLSVYWYQQSLDQGLQFLIQYYNGEERAKGNILERFSAQQFPDLHSELNLSSLELGDSALYFCASSVGTSGGVTDTQYFGPGTRLTVL.

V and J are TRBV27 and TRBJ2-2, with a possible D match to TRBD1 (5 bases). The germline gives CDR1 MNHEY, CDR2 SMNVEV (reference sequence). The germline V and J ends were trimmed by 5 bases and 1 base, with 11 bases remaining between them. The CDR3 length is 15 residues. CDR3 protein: CASSTLDRNTGELFF. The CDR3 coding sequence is TGTGCCAGCAGTACCCTAGACAGGAACACCGGGGAGCTGTTTTTT.

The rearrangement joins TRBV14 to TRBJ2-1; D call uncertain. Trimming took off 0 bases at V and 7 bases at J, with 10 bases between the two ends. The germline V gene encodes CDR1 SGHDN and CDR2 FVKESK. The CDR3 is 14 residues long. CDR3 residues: CASSQDIVANEQFF. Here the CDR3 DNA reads TGTGCCAGCAGCCAAGATATAGTGGCAAATGAGCAGTTCTTC. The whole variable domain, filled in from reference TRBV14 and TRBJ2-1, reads EAGVTQFPSHSVIEKGQTVTLRCDPISGHDNLYWYRRVMGKEIKFLLHFVKESKQDESGMPNNRFLAERTGGTYSTLKVQPAELEDSGVYFCASSQDIVANEQFFGPGTRLTVL.

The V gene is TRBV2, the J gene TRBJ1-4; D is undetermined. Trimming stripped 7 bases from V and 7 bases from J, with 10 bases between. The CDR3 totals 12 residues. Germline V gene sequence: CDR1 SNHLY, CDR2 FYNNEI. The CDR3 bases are TGTGCCAGCAACGGGGAGGGTGAAAAACTGTTTTTT. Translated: CASNGEGEKLFF.

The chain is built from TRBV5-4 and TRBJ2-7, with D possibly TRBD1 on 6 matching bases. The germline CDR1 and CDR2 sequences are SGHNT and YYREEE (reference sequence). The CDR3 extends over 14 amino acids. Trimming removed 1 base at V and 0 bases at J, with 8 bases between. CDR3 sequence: CASSLQGNSYEQYF. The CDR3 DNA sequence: TGTGCCAGCAGCTTGCAGGGGAACTCCTACGAGCAGTACTTC. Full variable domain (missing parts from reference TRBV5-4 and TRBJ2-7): ETGVTQSPTHLIKTRGQQVTLRCSSQSGHNTVSWYQQALGQGPQFIFQYYREEENGRGNFPPRFSGLQFPNYSSELNVNALELDDSALYLCASSLQGNSYEQYFGPGTRLTVT.

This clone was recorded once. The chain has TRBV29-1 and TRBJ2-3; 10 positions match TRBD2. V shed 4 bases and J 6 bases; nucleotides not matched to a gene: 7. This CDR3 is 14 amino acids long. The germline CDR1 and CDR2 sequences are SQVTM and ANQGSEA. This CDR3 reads CSVGASGRSDTQYF. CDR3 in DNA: TGCAGCGTTGGGGCTAGCGGGAGATCGGATACGCAGTATTTT.